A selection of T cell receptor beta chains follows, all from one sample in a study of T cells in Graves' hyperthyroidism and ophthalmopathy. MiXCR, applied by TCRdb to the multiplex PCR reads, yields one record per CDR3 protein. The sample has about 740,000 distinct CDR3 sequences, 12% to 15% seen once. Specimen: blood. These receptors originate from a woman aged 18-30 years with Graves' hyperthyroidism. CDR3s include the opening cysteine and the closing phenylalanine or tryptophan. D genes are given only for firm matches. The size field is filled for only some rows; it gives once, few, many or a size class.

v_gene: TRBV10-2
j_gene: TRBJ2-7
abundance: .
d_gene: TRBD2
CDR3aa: CASSEVRGRNEQYF
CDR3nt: TGCGCCAGCAGTGAAGTGCGGGGGAGGAACGAGCAGTACTTC

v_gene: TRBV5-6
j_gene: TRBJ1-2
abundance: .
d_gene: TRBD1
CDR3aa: CASSLVETGKYTF
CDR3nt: TGTGCCAGCAGCTTGGTCGAGACAGGGAAGTACACCTTC

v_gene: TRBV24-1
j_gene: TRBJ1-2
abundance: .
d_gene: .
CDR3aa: CATSDLRGGDGYTF
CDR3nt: TGTGCCACCAGTGATTTGAGGGGAGGGGATGGCTACACCTTC

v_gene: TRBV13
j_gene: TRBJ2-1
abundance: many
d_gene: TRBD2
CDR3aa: CASSLGTSGRFHNEQFF
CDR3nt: TGTGCCAGCAGCTTAGGGACTAGCGGGAGGTTCCACAATGAGCAGTTCTTC

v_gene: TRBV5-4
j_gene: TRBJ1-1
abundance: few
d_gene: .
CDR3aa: CASSKPGGMNTEALF
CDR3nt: TGTGCCAGCAGCAAGCCTGGGGGAATGAACACTGAAGCTCTCTTT

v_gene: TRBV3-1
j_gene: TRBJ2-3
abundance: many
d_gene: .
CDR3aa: CASSQQSTQYF
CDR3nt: TGTGCCAGCAGCCAGCAGAGTACGCAGTATTTT

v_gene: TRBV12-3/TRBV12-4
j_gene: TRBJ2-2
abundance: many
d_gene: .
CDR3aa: CASTPGMRDTGELFF
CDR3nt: TGTGCCAGCACCCCCGGGATGAGGGACACCGGGGAGCTGTTTTTT

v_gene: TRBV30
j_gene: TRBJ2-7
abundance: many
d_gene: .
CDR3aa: CAWSVREQYF
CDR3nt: TGTGCCTGGAGTGTACGGGAGCAGTACTTC

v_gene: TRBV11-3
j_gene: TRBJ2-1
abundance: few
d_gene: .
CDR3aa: CASSLEGWGATDNEQFF
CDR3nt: TGTGCCAGCAGCTTAGAGGGGTGGGGGGCTACAGACAATGAGCAGTTCTTC

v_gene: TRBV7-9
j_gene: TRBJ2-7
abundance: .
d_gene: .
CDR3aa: CASSLGGNTIYEQYF
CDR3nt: TGTGCCAGCAGCCTGGGTGGTAACACCATCTACGAGCAGTACTTC

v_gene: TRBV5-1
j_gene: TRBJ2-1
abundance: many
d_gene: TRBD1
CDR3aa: CASRSGQGGSYNEQFF
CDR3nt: TGCGCCAGCAGATCTGGACAGGGAGGATCCTACAATGAGCAGTTCTTC

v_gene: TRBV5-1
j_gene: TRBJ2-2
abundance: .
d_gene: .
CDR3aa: CASSLEGGTNTGELFF
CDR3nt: TGCGCCAGCAGCTTGGAGGGCGGGACGAACACCGGGGAGCTGTTTTTT

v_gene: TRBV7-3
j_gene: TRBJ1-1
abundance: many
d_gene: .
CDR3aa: CASSFTVNTEAFF
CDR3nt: TGTGCCAGCAGCTTCACAGTGAACACTGAAGCTTTCTTT